This TCR beta chain was recovered during a study of blood T cells in healthy people across ages. General study points: No one knew whether donors had CMV, which possibly confounded expanded clonotype changes.

Each individual donor underwent a draw of roughly 10 milliliters of peripheral blood. Comments on this clonotype: The antigen is unknown.

A J-beta primer mix and a sample-barcoded 5' primer were used in a second PCR of roughly 7 to 12 cycles. Carrying 12 random nucleotides, a template-switch adaptor labeled each individual cDNA molecule. TCRdb re-analysed the 5' RACE reads in MiXCR, keeping a single row per CDR3 protein. The repertoire holds about 770,000 distinct CDR3 sequences, with around 43% as singletons. The sample comprised blood. This TCR was recovered from a man in his sixties in good health.

CDR3 protein: CSARGAETQYF. DNA of the CDR3: TGCAGTGCTAGGGGAGCGGAGACCCAGTACTTC. The chain is built from TRBV20-1 and TRBJ2-5, with a possible D match to TRBD2 (5 bases). The CDR3 spans 11 residues. CDR1 is DFQATT, CDR2 SNEGSKA, per germline (reference sequence). V dropped 3 bases and J dropped 5 bases, with 7 bases sitting between them.